What follows is one TCR beta chain and its context. Clinical histories supplied by participants themselves formed the basis of cohort assignment. In Cohort 3, a recovered donor had either two negative PCRs, clearance, or symptom resolution. Per the authors' pipeline: Reference gene primer amplification in the assay estimated nucleated cell counts. TCRdb's table, derived via immunoSEQ multiplex PCR, lists solely in-frame clones and lacks some. The V and J calls and clone size come from that table; D and trimming were worked out from the DNA. This table has approximately 290,000 clones, over 75% appearing once. This CDR3 comprises 15 residues. The V end was cut by 0 bases, the J end by 10 bases, with 16 bases between. CDR1 is SGHAT and CDR2 is FQNNGV in the germline V gene. These data originate in a study of blood T cell repertoires in COVID-19.

The sample comprised PBMCs or T cells enriched from blood (not recorded which). The sequence was collected from a woman aged 25 to 39 who had recovered from COVID-19. V usage is TRBV11-2 and J usage is TRBJ2-1; D is perhaps TRBD2 (6 bases). The CDR3 DNA reads as TGTGCCAGCAGCTTAGAAGTAGCGGTTGGGGGGGAGCAGTTCTTC. Protein product: CASSLEVAVGGEQFF.